This T cell receptor beta chain appears in the sequencing data of a study of blood T cell repertoires in COVID-19. Note on this clone: The identical CDR3 is also encoded by other nucleotide sequences in the sample.

The ends lost 3 bases at V and 2 bases at J; junction bases unmatched: 2. The CDR3 loop spans 15 amino acids. Per the germline V gene, CDR1 is SEHNR and CDR2 is FQNEAQ (reference sequence). Assay: immunoSEQ multiplex PCR; the TCRdb copy retains only in-frame clones and omits some. The sample includes hundreds of thousands of clones, around 85% of them seen just once. The gene calls are TRBV7-9 and TRBJ1-2; 11 nucleotides line up with TRBD1. This receptor was taken from a man between 25 and 39 years old who had recovered from COVID-19. Sequencing was carried out using PBMCs or T cells enriched from blood (not recorded which). The CDR3 reads CASSLGQGGNYGYTF. The DNA of the CDR3 is TGTGCCAGCAGCTTGGGACAGGGGGGAAACTATGGCTACACCTTC.